The present T cell receptor (beta chain) was sequenced within a study of post-analysis software for immune sequencing data. Points from the study as a whole: Relative to controls, patients with multiple sclerosis showed significantly lower normalized Chao1 diversity. The study found TRBV5-6, TRBV5-1 and TRBV20-1 among a few TRBV segments more frequent in patients than controls. Same-batch preparations were strongly co-clustered by F measure.

CDR3 length: 15 amino acids. V trimming: 6 bases; J trimming: 8 bases; junction bases outside the gene matches: 13. The germline gives CDR1 MGHDK, CDR2 SYGVNS. Unique molecular identifiers tagged the TCR beta cDNA libraries. Starting from approximately 0.95 to 9.8 million T cells, the study yielded 460,000 or so cDNA molecules. TCRdb re-called the PCR reads through MiXCR, storing one row per CDR3 protein. The table records 740,000 or so distinct CDR3 sequences, around 50% of them present only once. With regard to this clonotype: Its antigen remains unidentified.

The specimen was blood. This chain uses TRBV25-1 with TRBJ2-1, with 7 nucleotides matching TRBD1. This TCR derives from a girl aged 5-17 years with multiple sclerosis. The CDR3 loop is CASRRAAGGRDEQFF. As DNA, the CDR3 is TGTGCCAGCAGGAGGGCAGCAGGGGGTAGGGATGAGCAGTTCTTC.